These 11 T cell receptor beta chains were all obtained from the same sample, sequenced in a study of identical twins. TCRdb called the 5' RACE reads again in MiXCR, with one record for every CDR3 protein. This table has 400,000 to 550,000 distinct CDR3 sequences, less than 25% appearing once. The same data also went into a second study, on T cells expressing NK-cell markers.

The sequencing input was CD4+ T cells sorted from blood. Every receptor here comes from a woman between 18 and 29 years old in good health.

This chain uses TRBV6-5 with TRBJ2-1, with D possibly being TRBD1 or TRBD2 (6 bases each). The V end was cut by 2 bases, the J end by 3 bases, with 14 bases between. The CDR3 sequence is 16 residues long. CDR1 is MNHEY, CDR2 SVGAGI, per germline. The CDR3 region has the DNA TGTGCCAGCAGTTACGAATACAGGGAGGTCTACAATGAGCAGTTCTTC. Protein: CASSYEYREVYNEQFF.

The chain is built from TRBV5-6 and TRBJ1-1; D may be TRBD1 (6 bases). CDR1 is SGHDT and CDR2 is YYEEEE in the germline V gene. V lost 1 base and J 4 bases, leaving 20 bases between the germline ends. The CDR3 is 17 residues long. DNA for the CDR3: TGTGCCAGCAGCTTGACAGGGCCGAACATTCGATTCACTGAAGCTTTCTTT. Its protein product is CASSLTGPNIRFTEAFF.

In the case of this clonotype: Germline is not matched at one junction end, which may reflect a read error. The J gene is TRBJ2-2, the V gene TRBV6-6; D is ambiguous. Germline loops: CDR1 MNHNY, CDR2 SVGAGI (reference sequence). There are 12 residues in the CDR3. CDR3 nucleotide sequence: TGTTCCAGCAGTTACGAGCCCGGGGAGCTGTTTTTT. Translating it yields CSSSYEPGELFF.

This clonotype came up a few times. The gene calls are TRBV20-1 and TRBJ2-1, with D maybe TRBD2 (5 bases). The CDR3 consists of 15 residues. Trimming removed 3 bases at V and 2 bases at J, with 14 bases between. From germline, CDR1 is DFQATT and CDR2 SNEGSKA (reference sequence). CDR3 loop: CSASYSEVAYNEQFF. DNA for the CDR3: TGCAGTGCTAGCTATAGCGAGGTAGCCTACAATGAGCAGTTCTTC.

This clonotype was seen a single time. The rearrangement uses TRBV2 and TRBJ1-5; the D gene is possibly TRBD1 (6 bases). This CDR3 spans 13 amino acids. Per germline, CDR1 SNHLY and CDR2 FYNNEI. V lost 5 bases, J lost 5 bases, and 10 bases lay in between. CDR3 protein: CASSRGVDQPQHF. The DNA of the CDR3 is TGTGCCAGCAGTAGGGGGGTTGATCAGCCCCAGCATTTT.

J is TRBJ2-5 and V is TRBV7-9; D is perhaps TRBD2 (5 bases). Per germline, CDR1 SEHNR and CDR2 FQNEAQ (reference sequence). The CDR3 consists of 15 residues. V lost 1 base to trimming and J lost 4 bases, with 13 bases between them. The CDR3 reads CASSLGLRGGETQYF. CDR3 nucleotide sequence: TGTGCCAGCAGCTTAGGTCTCCGGGGTGGAGAGACCCAGTACTTC. Filled out from reference TRBV7-9 and TRBJ2-5, the complete variable domain reads DTGVSQNPRHKITKRGQNVTFRCDPISEHNRLYWYRQTLGQGPEFLTYFQNEAQLEKSRLLSDRFSAERPKGSFSTLEIQRTEQGDSAMYLCASSLGLRGGETQYFGPGTRLLVL.

This chain connects TRBV4-3 to TRBJ2-3; perhaps TRBD2 as D (6 bases). This CDR3 region has 20 residues. CDR1 LGHNA and CDR2 YSLEER come from the germline V gene. Trimming pared 3 bases from V and 1 base from J, leaving 26 bases between. CDR3 sequence (DNA): TGCGCCAGCAGCCAGGCCGGGACTCCAGCGTCTCGGATGCGCACAGATACGCAGTATTTT. As protein: CASSQAGTPASRMRTDTQYF.

The chain is built from TRBV10-3 and TRBJ2-1; 8 positions match TRBD2. The CDR3 length is 15 residues. Germline V gene lookup returns CDR1 ENHRY and CDR2 SYGVKD. After removal of 6 bases from V and 0 bases from J, the junction contained 4 bases not matched to a gene. DNA of the CDR3: TGTGCCATCAGAACTAGCGGAGGCTCCTACAATGAGCAGTTCTTC. This gives the protein CAIRTSGGSYNEQFF.

This clonotype was detected a few times. The gene calls are TRBV29-1 and TRBJ1-2; perhaps TRBD1 as D (5 bases). Trimming stripped 7 bases from V and 3 bases from J, with 21 bases between. Germline V lookup: CDR1 SQVTM, CDR2 ANQGSEA. The CDR3 length is 15 residues. Written as DNA, the CDR3 is TGCAGCGGTGCTCCACGGATCGGGGACCACTATGGCTACACCTTC. This sequence encodes CSGAPRIGDHYGYTF.

This clonotype was seen a few times. This sequence joins TRBV29-1 and TRBJ2-5; the D gene is possibly TRBD2 (6 bases). V shed 3 bases and J shed 5 bases, with 7 bases lying between them. The CDR3 covers 11 residues. From germline, CDR1 is SQVTM and CDR2 ANQGSEA. CDR3 protein: CSVESGETQYF. Written as DNA, the CDR3 is TGCAGCGTTGAGAGCGGGGAGACCCAGTACTTC.

The sample holds a few counts of this clonotype. The rearrangement links TRBV30 to TRBJ1-4; D is uncertain. The germline gives CDR1 GTSNPN, CDR2 SVGIG (reference sequence). The CDR3 sequence is 12 residues long. Trimming cost V 3 bases and J 7 bases, with 9 bases left between them. In DNA form, the CDR3 reads TGTGCCTGGAGAGGTGGAGGTGAAAAACTGTTTTTT. It is translated as CAWRGGGEKLFF.